The entry below gives a single TCR beta chain sequence along with its context. Its specificity is unknown. This may come from a read error, since a much larger clone is one base off. This CDR3 is 21 amino acids long. Germline values: CDR1 MGHRA, CDR2 YSYEKL. The record originates from a study of tumor-infiltrating lymphocytes in primary liver carcinoma. Overall study: Each of the samples returned roughly 3.65 to 7.5 million productive TCRbeta reads (a yield similar across tissue types).

Extraction of RNA together with DNA used about 17-30 mg of unsorted bulk tissue. Resection treated the patients' primary liver carcinoma. Every single tumor sample held over 85% viable tumor cells. Study-level points and caveats: The study found tumor-adjacent and tumor-blood pairs overlapped less than tumor region pairs.

A primer in the constant region served to generate TCR beta cDNA from 500 ng of total RNA. The TCR beta library was amplified through three nested multiplex PCR rounds in a modified ARM-PCR procedure. Primers for the first two PCR rounds were TRBV1-TRBV30 forward primers and a C-beta reverse primer (about 10 cycles per round). TCRdb recomputed calls from the multiplex PCR reads with MiXCR, one row per CDR3 protein. The sample gives around 120,000 distinct CDR3 sequences, approximately 70% of which show up once; over 7% is in the top ten. This sequence originates from a woman in her sixties with primary liver carcinoma and hepatitis B virus infection. Sequencing input: liver tumor tissue from sampling region 1. Subset in this sample: tumor region T1, superior pole. The chain uses TRBV4-1 and TRBJ2-1, with 11 bases fitting TRBD2. In DNA form, the CDR3 reads TGCGCCATCAGCCAAGAAGTACGCCGTAGCGGGAGGGACCCACGGGCTCCCGAGCAGTTCTTC. Translated, it gives CAISQEVRRSGRDPRAPEQFF.